What follows are 22 T cell receptor beta chains derived from one specimen sequenced in a study of molecular identifiers for immune sequencing clone quantification. MiXCR was run by TCRdb on the PCR reads, yielding one entry per CDR3 protein. The table has tens of thousands of distinct CDR3 sequences, around 25% seen once. Sequenced input: naive CD8+ T cells from blood, with Jurkat cell RNA spiked in. Subset here: FACS-sorted CD8+CD4-CCR7+CD45RA+ naive T cells. The origin of the receptors is a human donor in good health. Some libraries in this study had Jurkat cell RNA spiked in.

In regard to this clonotype: Since a much larger clone is just one base distant, this may be a read error. The conserved final phenylalanine or tryptophan is absent from the CDR3, which likely points to a read error. The V and J genes are TRBV7-9 and TRBJ2-7; TRBD2 might be the D (6 bases). Germline CDR1 reads SEHNR; CDR2 reads FQNEAQ (reference sequence). Trimming shortened V by 10 bases and J by 6 bases, and 19 bases separated the two germline ends. The CDR3 covers 13 residues. The CDR3 nucleotides read TGTGCCACCCAGTCAGGGTTCGGGGGCGAGCAGTACTAC. It encodes CATQSGFGGEQYY.

This clonotype occurred once. The final CDR3 position lacks the conserved phenylalanine or tryptophan, pointing to a likely read error. Because the CDR3's place on the DNA is in doubt, the DNA is left out and the CDR3 is given as listed by TCRdb. V gene TRBV5-1 combines with J gene TRBJ1-1; the table calls TRBD1, which could not be checked here. CDR1 is SGHRS, CDR2 YFSETQ, per germline. Including both end residues, the CDR3 is 13 amino acids long. CDR3 region: CASSTGTGVEAFL.

This clonotype was recorded at least ten times. V and J are TRBV18 and TRBJ1-1, with D hard to call. Germline V lookup: CDR1 KGHSH, CDR2 LQKENI. V lost 4 bases and J lost 4, with 13 bases in between. This CDR3 spans 14 amino acids. DNA for the CDR3: TGTGCCAGCTCACGACCGGCCGACCGCACTGAAGCTTTCTTT. This gives the protein CASSRPADRTEAFF.

This clonotype was observed many times. This rearrangement joins TRBV4-3 to TRBJ2-5; either TRBD1 or TRBD2 may supply D (6 bases each). The ends were cut back, 1 base at V and 9 bases at J, with 18 bases in the middle. Germline V gives CDR1 LGHNA, CDR2 YSLEER. The CDR3 is 15 amino acids. This chain's CDR3 is CASSQVMWGAEAQYF. As DNA, the CDR3 is TGCGCCAGCAGCCAAGTAATGTGGGGGGCCGAGGCCCAGTACTTC.

This chain joins TRBV11-2 and TRBJ2-5; D uncertain. This CDR3 has 13 amino acids. V was clipped by 5 bases and J by 2 bases, with 9 bases between them. CDR1 is SGHAT, CDR2 FQNNGV, per germline. The CDR3 DNA sequence: TGTGCCAGCAGCGCAATCACACAAGAGACCCAGTACTTC. Translating it yields CASSAITQETQYF.

This clonotype came up many times. V usage is TRBV5-6 and J usage is TRBJ2-3; TRBD1 or TRBD2 may be the D gene (5 bases each). This CDR3 has 15 residues. Germline V CDR1 and CDR2: SGHDT, YYEEEE. The V gene lost 7 bases and the J gene lost 2 bases, with 17 bases spanning the gap. The CDR3 DNA follows: TGTGCCAGCCGCCGCCTAGGGACGTCCACAGATACGCAGTATTTT. Translating gives CASRRLGTSTDTQYF.

A remark on this clonotype: The conserved final phenylalanine or tryptophan is absent from the CDR3, which likely points to a read error. It is unclear where the CDR3 begins or ends on the DNA, so no DNA is shown, and the CDR3 is as TCRdb lists it. The CDR3 reads CASSIRSENTEAFY. V is TRBV19 and J is TRBJ1-1. Germline CDR1 is LNHDA and CDR2 is SQIVND (reference sequence). The CDR3 numbers 14 amino acids, ends counted.

This clonotype turned up a few times. The J gene is TRBJ1-1, the V gene TRBV2; D unresolved. CDR3 size: 12 residues. Germline CDR1 is SNHLY and CDR2 is FYNNEI. V was clipped by 6 bases and J by 1 base, with 6 bases between them. The CDR3 coding sequence is TGTGCCAGCAGAGGGAGGAACACTGAAGCTTTCTTT. Translation gives CASRGRNTEAFF.

This clonotype showed up just a few times. A much larger clone differs from this one at a single base, so this may be a read error. CDR3 in DNA: TGCAGCGTTGAAGACGGACAGGTTTTAGAGACCCGGTACTTC. Its protein is CSVEDGQVLETRYF. J is TRBJ2-5 and V is TRBV29-1; 7 bases line up with TRBD1. Germline-derived CDR1 and CDR2 are SQVTM and ANQGSEA. This CDR3 contains 14 residues.

In this sample, this clonotype turned up many times. The J gene is TRBJ2-4, the V gene TRBV28; D gene unclear. V shed 3 bases and J shed 0 bases, with 15 bases lying between them. The CDR3 is 17 residues long. Germline values: CDR1 MDHEN, CDR2 SYDVKM. CDR3 protein: CASSFQRQPGAKNIQYF. For the CDR3, the DNA is TGTGCCAGCAGTTTCCAGAGGCAGCCGGGAGCCAAAAACATTCAGTACTTC.

With respect to this clonotype: This may stem from a read error, because a much larger clone lies one nucleotide away. The chain recombines TRBV19 with TRBJ2-5; D call uncertain. From germline, CDR1 is LNHDA and CDR2 SQIVND (reference sequence). The CDR3 runs 12 residues. The CDR3 loop reads CAGSIDTETQYF. The CDR3 DNA follows: TGTGCCGGTAGTATAGATACCGAGACCCAGTACTTC. The full variable domain, with the rest looked up from reference TRBV19 and TRBJ2-5, is DGGITQSPKYLFRKEGQNVTLSCEQNLNHDAMYWYRQDPGQGLRLIYYSQIVNDFQKGDIAEGYSVSREKKESFPLTVTSAQKNPTAFYLCAGSIDTETQYFGPGTRLLVL.

This clonotype was detected ten times or more. This chain uses TRBV7-2 with TRBJ2-1, with a possible D match to TRBD2 (6 bases). CDR3 length: 15 residues. CDR1 and CDR2 from the germline V gene are SGHTA and FQGNSA. Trimming took off 6 bases at V and 0 bases at J, with 12 bases between the two ends. In nucleotides, the CDR3 is TGTGCCAGCAGACACGCGGGGAGCTCCTACAATGAGCAGTTCTTC. It translates to CASRHAGSSYNEQFF. The full variable domain, rest sourced from reference TRBV7-2 and TRBJ2-1, is GAGVSQSPSNKVTEKGKDVELRCDPISGHTALYWYRQSLGQGLEFLIYFQGNSAPDKSGLPSDRFSAERTGGSVSTLTIQRTQQEDSAVYLCASRHAGSSYNEQFFGPGTRLTVL.

V usage is TRBV7-9 and J usage is TRBJ2-5; the match to TRBD2 covers 13 bases. Germline V gives CDR1 SEHNR, CDR2 FQNEAQ (reference sequence). Trimming removed 5 bases from V and 5 bases from J; junction bases left unmatched: 11. The CDR3 loop spans 17 amino acids. CDR3 in amino acids: CASSPVSGLAGIETQYF. In DNA, the CDR3 is TGTGCCAGCAGCCCCGTCTCGGGACTAGCGGGGATCGAGACCCAGTACTTC.

This clonotype was seen at least ten times. The chain recombines TRBV7-2 with TRBJ2-1; a possible D gene is TRBD2 (5 bases). CDR3 size: 15 residues. V was trimmed by 4 bases and J by 2 bases, leaving 12 bases between them. Germline CDR1 SGHTA, CDR2 FQGNSA. The CDR3 protein is CASSSPAVAYNEQFF. The CDR3 DNA is TGTGCCAGCAGCTCGCCAGCGGTCGCCTACAATGAGCAGTTCTTC.

The V and J genes are TRBV27 and TRBJ2-3, with D unresolved. TRBJ1-5 explains the end of the DNA better; the J call may be wrong. There are 15 residues in the CDR3. Per the germline V gene, CDR1 is MNHEY and CDR2 is SMNVEV (reference sequence). The CDR3 DNA sequence: TGTGCCAGCAGTTTGTGGAGTGTTGGCACAGATACGCAGCATTTT. Translation: CASSLWSVGTDTQHF.

This clonotype appeared many times. This chain uses TRBV5-4 with TRBJ2-2, with 9 positions matching TRBD2. CDR3 size: 21 residues. Trimming removed 2 bases from V and 0 bases from J; junction bases left unmatched: 17. Looked up from germline, CDR1 is SGHNT and CDR2 is YYREEE (reference sequence). CDR3 bases: TGTGCCAGCAGCTTCGGGCGGACTAGCGTGGATCACTCCGCGAACACCGGGGAGCTGTTTTTT. Translated: CASSFGRTSVDHSANTGELFF.

As regards this clonotype: A clone one base away is much larger, so this may be a read error. The gene calls are TRBV13 and TRBJ2-5, with 11 bases that match TRBD1. CDR1 and CDR2 from the germline V gene are PRHDT and FYEKMQ (reference sequence). CDR3 length equals 16 residues. CDR3 protein: CASSFRTGGLQATQYF. As DNA, the CDR3 is TGTGCCAGCAGCTTTAGGACAGGGGGCCTCCAAGCGACCCAGTACTTC.

At least ten counts were recorded for this clonotype. The rearrangement uses TRBV12-3 or TRBV12-4 and TRBJ1-6, with D possibly TRBD1 on 6 matching bases. Trimming left V 5 bases short and J 4 bases short, with 15 bases between. The CDR3 sequence is 16 residues long. As DNA, the CDR3 is TGTGCCAGCAGTCCTTTCCTCCAGGGGTATAATTCACCCCTCCACTTT. Its translation is CASSPFLQGYNSPLHF.

This clonotype was counted between two and nine times. The rearrangement links TRBV7-6 to TRBJ2-3, with 8 bases lining up with TRBD2. The J segment lost 2 bases and the V segment lost 1 base, leaving 8 bases of the junction unmatched. The CDR3 length is 17 residues. CDR1 is SGHVS and CDR2 is FNYEAQ in the germline V gene. The CDR3 DNA reads TGTGCCAGCAGCTTAGTACCGGGGGGGGTACCCACAGATACGCAGTATTTT. Amino acids: CASSLVPGGVPTDTQYF.

This clonotype turned up a few times. The chain joins TRBV7-9 to TRBJ2-3; 8 nucleotides match TRBD1. V lost 4 bases and J lost 4; bases outside the gene matches: 7. Looked up from germline, CDR1 is SEHNR and CDR2 is FQNEAQ (reference sequence). This CDR3 spans 15 amino acids. DNA for the CDR3: TGTGCCAGCAGCTCCCGGGACAGGTCGGCAGATACGCAGTATTTT. Translating gives CASSSRDRSADTQYF.

About this clonotype: A read error may explain this, as a much larger clone is one base away. The CDR3 sequence: CASSSLVAGDYEQYF. The CDR3 DNA follows: TGTGCCAGCAGTTCCCTGGTAGCCGGAGACTACGAGCAGTACTTC. V gene TRBV28 combines with J gene TRBJ2-7, with D unresolved. Germline V lookup: CDR1 MDHEN, CDR2 SYDVKM. The CDR3 contains 15 residues. The germline V and J ends were trimmed by 4 bases and 3 bases, with 16 bases remaining between them. The variable domain in full, with the rest retrieved from reference TRBV28 and TRBJ2-7, is DVKVTQSSRYLVKRTGEKVFLECVQDMDHENMFWYRQDPGLGLRLIYFSYDVKMKEKGDIPEGYSVSREKKERFSLILESASTNQTSMYLCASSSLVAGDYEQYFGPGTRLTVT.

This clonotype was recorded many times. The chain couples TRBV5-8 to TRBJ1-2, with 7 bases identical to TRBD1. The V segment lost 4 bases and the J segment 0 bases; nucleotides outside the gene matches: 6. The CDR3 runs to 15 residues. Germline CDR1 is SGHTS and CDR2 is YDEGEE. This CDR3 is CASSPEGATNYGYTF. The CDR3 region has the DNA TGTGCCAGCAGCCCGGAGGGGGCTACTAACTATGGCTACACCTTC.